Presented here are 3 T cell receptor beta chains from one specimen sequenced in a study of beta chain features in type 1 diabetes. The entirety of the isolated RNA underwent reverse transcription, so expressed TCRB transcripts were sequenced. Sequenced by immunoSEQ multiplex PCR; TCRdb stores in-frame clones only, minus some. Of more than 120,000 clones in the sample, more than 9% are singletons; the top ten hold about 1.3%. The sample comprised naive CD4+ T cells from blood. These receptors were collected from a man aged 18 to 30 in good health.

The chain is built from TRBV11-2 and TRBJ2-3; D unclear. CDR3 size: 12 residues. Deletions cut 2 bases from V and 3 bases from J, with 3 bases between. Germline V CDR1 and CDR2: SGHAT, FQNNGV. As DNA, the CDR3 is TGTGCCAGCAGCTTATCAACAGATACGCAGTATTTT. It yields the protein CASSLSTDTQYF. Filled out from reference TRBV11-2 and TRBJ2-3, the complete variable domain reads EAGVAQSPRYKIIEKRQSVAFWCNPISGHATLYWYQQILGQGPKLLIQFQNNGVVDDSQLPKDRFSAERLKGVDSTLKIQPAKLEDSAVYLCASSLSTDTQYFGPGTRLTVL.

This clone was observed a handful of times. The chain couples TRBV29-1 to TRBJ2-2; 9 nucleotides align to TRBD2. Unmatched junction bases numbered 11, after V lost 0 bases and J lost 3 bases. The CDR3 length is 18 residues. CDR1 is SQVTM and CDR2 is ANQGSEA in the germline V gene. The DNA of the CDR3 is TGCAGCGTTGAAGAACCCCAGCGGGGGGCCCCGGACACCGGGGAGCTGTTTTTT. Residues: CSVEEPQRGAPDTGELFF.

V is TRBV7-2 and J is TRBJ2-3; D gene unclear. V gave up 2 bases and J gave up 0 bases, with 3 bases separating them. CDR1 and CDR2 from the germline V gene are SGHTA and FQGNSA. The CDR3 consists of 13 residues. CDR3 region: CASSLPSTDTQYF. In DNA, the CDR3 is TGTGCCAGCAGCTTACCTAGCACAGATACGCAGTATTTT.